The next 23 T cell receptor beta chains were all read from a single sample in a study of TIL therapy for anti-PD-1-resistant metastatic lung cancer (dated by TCRdb to the early 2020s). The immunoSEQ v3 hsTCRB kit was used to amplify TCR beta CDR3 regions from genomic DNA through bias-controlled multiplex PCR. Here the immuneACCESS table is served through TCRdb, limited to in-frame sequences with V and J called. Missing clones are a known gap in these copies; in checked studies unresolved V genes cover under half, and the rest lacks a known reason. Within this sample are about 50,000 clones, with 70% to 85% of them counted one time only. 5.5% to 6% of the sample is taken by the ten largest. The time point label of this sample denotes: pre-treatment sample, taken before nivolumab and TIL therapy. Baseline tumor samples were excised metastases, mostly pleural nodules or supraclavicular lymph nodes, from the same resection used to grow TIL.

The sample in question was tumor tissue, obtained at baseline. These receptor sequences come from a person aged 25-85 years with non-small cell lung cancer.

Here the CDR3 DNA reads TGCAGCGTTGAAGTTCGAGCGGGGGGCGGAGAGCAGTACTTC. Protein product: CSVEVRAGGGEQYF. The V gene is TRBV29-1, the J gene TRBJ2-7; 9 bases match TRBD2. The J segment lost 7 bases and the V segment lost 1 base, leaving 8 bases of the junction unmatched. Germline-derived CDR1 and CDR2 are SQVTM and ANQGSEA. The CDR3 extends over 14 amino acids.

As to this clone: Other DNA variants within this sample encode the same CDR3. The chain combines TRBV5-6 with TRBJ1-2; D is possibly TRBD1 (6 bases). V was clipped by 5 bases and J by 1 base, with 12 bases between them. The CDR3 has 14 amino acids. Looked up from germline, CDR1 is SGHDT and CDR2 is YYEEEE. CDR3 loop: CASSGDTNNYGYTF. The CDR3 region has the DNA TGTGCCAGCAGTGGGGACACGAATAACTATGGCTACACCTTC.

There are many counts of this clone. The V gene is TRBV27, the J gene TRBJ2-1; perhaps D is TRBD1 or TRBD2 (7 bases each). The CDR3 runs to 15 residues. Trimming pared 3 bases from V and 8 bases from J, leaving 17 bases between. CDR1 and CDR2 from the germline V gene are MNHEY and SMNVEV (reference sequence). The CDR3 spells CASSLGGGRGDEQFF. Written as DNA, the CDR3 is TGTGCCAGCAGTTTGGGAGGGGGCCGGGGCGATGAGCAGTTCTTC.

This clone turned up a few times. This chain connects TRBV4-1 to TRBJ1-2; D uncertain. V lost 2 bases and J lost 7, with 11 bases in between. This CDR3 is 13 amino acids long. Germline CDR1 is MGHRA and CDR2 is YSYEKL. CDR3 in amino acids: CASSQIRTGGYTF. The CDR3 DNA follows: TGCGCCAGCAGCCAAATCCGCACCGGTGGCTACACCTTC.

This rearrangement joins TRBV5-6 to TRBJ2-7; D is tentatively TRBD1 or TRBD2 (5 bases each). V lost 4 bases and J 2 bases, leaving 13 bases between the germline ends. This CDR3 region has 14 residues. Germline loops: CDR1 SGHDT, CDR2 YYEEEE. CDR3 residues: CASSDGTFPYEQYF. CDR3 DNA sequence: TGTGCCAGCAGCGATGGGACGTTCCCCTACGAGCAGTACTTC.

The chain links TRBV30 to TRBJ1-2, with 8 bases identical to TRBD1. The CDR3 is made up of 14 amino acids. J lost 1 base, V lost 4 bases, and 5 bases had no gene match. Germline-derived CDR1 and CDR2 are GTSNPN and SVGIG (reference sequence). The CDR3 coding sequence is TGTGCCTGGATAAGAGACAGGGGTAACTATGGCTACACCTTC. This gives the protein CAWIRDRGNYGYTF.

This chain connects TRBV19 to TRBJ2-3; 10 nucleotides align to TRBD2. The length of the CDR3 is 15 residues. With V trimmed by 4 bases and J by 2 bases, 3 bases remained unmatched. Germline CDR1 reads LNHDA; CDR2 reads SQIVND (reference sequence). CDR3 in DNA: TGTGCCAGTAGTAAAGCGGGGGGGCTCACAGATACGCAGTATTTT. This gives the protein CASSKAGGLTDTQYF.

This clone was detected only a few times. CDR3 DNA: TGTGCCAGCAGTGAATTTGGGAGAGGTATTAGCAATGAGCAGTTCTTC. Its protein product is CASSEFGRGISNEQFF. This rearrangement joins TRBV25-1 to TRBJ2-1, with D possibly TRBD2 on 5 matching bases. Trimming stripped 1 base from V and 6 bases from J, with 16 bases between. The CDR3 has 16 amino acids. Germline CDR1 reads MGHDK; CDR2 reads SYGVNS.

The chain combines TRBV4-1 with TRBJ1-5; D gene uncertain. The CDR3 has 15 amino acids. The V end was cut by 1 base, the J end by 2 bases, with 9 bases between. The germline V gene has CDR1 MGHRA and CDR2 YSYEKL. The CDR3 is CASSQGAGGNQPQHF. CDR3 in DNA: TGCGCCAGCAGCCAAGGGGCAGGCGGCAATCAGCCCCAGCATTTT.

V gene TRBV6-1 combines with J gene TRBJ1-2; D is undetermined. Germline loops: CDR1 MNHNS, CDR2 SASEGT. This CDR3 has 12 residues. The germline V and J ends were trimmed by 5 bases and 4 bases, with 8 bases remaining between them. In DNA, the CDR3 is TGTGCCAGCAGTCCACCCTCCTATGGCTACACCTTC. Protein product: CASSPPSYGYTF.

CDR3 sequence reads: CASSQLAGVSYEQYF. In DNA, the CDR3 is TGCGCCAGCAGCCAACTAGCGGGGGTATCCTACGAGCAGTACTTC. The chain combines TRBV4-1 with TRBJ2-7; 10 positions agree with TRBD2. Germline CDR1 is MGHRA and CDR2 is YSYEKL. This CDR3 contains 15 residues. The V gene end was trimmed by 2 bases and the J gene end by 1 base; junction bases not matched to a gene: 2.

This sequence joins TRBV28 and TRBJ2-7; 8 positions match TRBD1. Germline-derived CDR1 and CDR2 are MDHEN and SYDVKM. The trim removed 8 bases at V and 4 bases at J, leaving 1 base unmatched. The CDR3 contains 11 residues. CDR3 nucleotide sequence: TGTGCCAGCGACAGGGGATACGAGCAGTACTTC. Its translation is CASDRGYEQYF.

This chain uses TRBV11-3 with TRBJ1-3; 8 bases line up with TRBD1. J gave up 2 bases and V 5 bases, and 2 bases lay outside the gene matches. The germline V gene encodes CDR1 SGHNT and CDR2 YENEEA. CDR3 length: 14 residues. In DNA, the CDR3 is TGTGCCAGCAGCCTGGGACAGGCTGGAAACACCATATATTTT. This codes for CASSLGQAGNTIYF.

The chain uses TRBV7-2 and TRBJ2-7, with 8 bases matching TRBD2. Germline V lookup: CDR1 SGHTA, CDR2 FQGNSA. Trimming at V came to 5 bases and at J to 2 bases, leaving 11 bases not matched to a gene. The CDR3 covers 16 residues. The CDR3 DNA reads TGTGCCAGCAGCGGGGTGCGGGTAGCGGGGACCTACGAGCAGTACTTC. Amino acids: CASSGVRVAGTYEQYF. The full variable domain, completed using reference TRBV7-2 and TRBJ2-7, is GAGVSQSPSNKVTEKGKDVELRCDPISGHTALYWYRQSLGQGLEFLIYFQGNSAPDKSGLPSDRFSAERTGGSVSTLTIQRTQQEDSAVYLCASSGVRVAGTYEQYFGPGTRLTVT.

This clone was found a few times. The chain couples TRBV9 to TRBJ1-2; 9 nucleotides line up with TRBD1. The germline V gene has CDR1 SGDLS and CDR2 YYNGEE. CDR3 length equals 15 residues. Germline trimming cut 4 bases from V and 6 bases from J; bases unmatched to any gene: 10. The CDR3 nucleotides are TGTGCCAGCAGCTTCCGGGACAGGGAGGTAGATGGCTACACCTTC. This sequence encodes CASSFRDREVDGYTF. Complete variable domain (other parts from reference TRBV9 and TRBJ1-2): DSGVTQTPKHLITATGQRVTLRCSPRSGDLSVYWYQQSLDQGLQFLIQYYNGEERAKGNILERFSAQQFPDLHSELNLSSLELGDSALYFCASSFRDREVDGYTFGSGTRLTVV.

V gene TRBV7-2 combines with J gene TRBJ1-1; 10 nucleotides match TRBD1. The CDR3 is 14 residues long. CDR1 is SGHTA, CDR2 FQGNSA, per germline. Trimming cost V 5 bases and J 7 bases; bases outside gene matches: 7. CDR3 sequence (DNA): TGTGCCAGCAGCGCGGGGACAGGGGCCGTTGAAGCTTTCTTT. Encoded protein: CASSAGTGAVEAFF.

This chain links TRBV5-5 with TRBJ2-7; D unclear. CDR3 length: 12 residues. V was shortened by 4 bases and J by 4 bases, with 9 bases between the two germline ends. Germline CDR1 reads SGHKS; CDR2 reads YYEKEE (reference sequence). CDR3 loop: CASSLLPYEQYF. Written as DNA, the CDR3 is TGTGCCAGCAGCCTCCTCCCGTACGAGCAGTACTTC.

This clone was seen just once. This chain joins TRBV6-1 and TRBJ2-2, with a possible D match to TRBD2 (7 bases). The V end lost 7 bases, the J end lost 1 base, and 13 bases lay between the germline ends. Germline V lookup: CDR1 MNHNS, CDR2 SASEGT. This CDR3 comprises 15 residues. For the CDR3, the DNA is TGTGCCAGCAAAACGGGGGGCAAGAACACCGGGGAGCTGTTTTTT. This encodes CASKTGGKNTGELFF.

This sequence joins TRBV6-5 and TRBJ2-1; D is possibly TRBD2 (5 bases). Germline V gene lookup returns CDR1 MNHEY and CDR2 SVGAGI. V gave up 6 bases and J gave up 6 bases, with 18 bases separating them. The CDR3 runs to 15 residues. DNA of the CDR3: TGTGCCAGCAGCCCTCAAGAGGGATCCGCCAATGAGCAGTTCTTC. This translates into CASSPQEGSANEQFF.

The J gene is TRBJ2-2, the V gene TRBV6-5; D is ambiguous. This CDR3 region has 12 residues. Germline V lookup: CDR1 MNHEY, CDR2 SVGAGI. V gave up 8 bases and J gave up 3 bases, with 7 bases separating them. CDR3 DNA: TGTGCCAGCTTACGGGACACCGGGGAGCTGTTTTTT. This gives the protein CASLRDTGELFF.

The J gene is TRBJ2-7, the V gene TRBV11-3; 9 positions match TRBD1. V trimming: 5 bases; J trimming: 4 bases; junction bases outside the gene matches: 9. This CDR3 has 15 amino acids. Germline CDR1 reads SGHNT; CDR2 reads YENEEA. Here the CDR3 DNA reads TGTGCCAGCAGCCCACAGCCGGGACAGGGTTACGAGCAGTACTTC. Encoded protein: CASSPQPGQGYEQYF.

This clone is termed medium-sized. V usage is TRBV19 and J usage is TRBJ2-1; 7 bases align to TRBD2. Looked up from germline, CDR1 is LNHDA and CDR2 is SQIVND (reference sequence). The trim removed 7 bases at V and 8 bases at J, leaving 14 bases unmatched. The CDR3 totals 15 residues. CDR3 nucleotides: TGTGCCAGTACCGATGGGGGAGCGGGAAGCTATGAGCAGTTCTTC. It specifies CASTDGGAGSYEQFF.

This clone was seen once. The rearrangement links TRBV5-6 to TRBJ2-7; D ambiguous. Germline-derived CDR1 and CDR2 are SGHDT and YYEEEE. The CDR3 has 13 amino acids. With 0 bases removed from V and 0 bases from J, the gap between germline ends came to 4 bases. CDR3 loop: CASSLEFSYEQYF. The CDR3 coding sequence is TGTGCCAGCAGCTTGGAATTCTCCTACGAGCAGTACTTC.